The T cell receptor (beta chain) under discussion was sequenced for a study of tumor-infiltrating lymphocytes in oesophageal squamous cell carcinoma. The CDR3 length is 14 residues. The V gene's germline CDR1 is MNHNY and CDR2 SVGAGI (reference sequence). V was shortened by 8 bases and J by 0 bases, with 13 bases between the two germline ends. Each CDR3 protein is one row after TCRdb ran MiXCR on the PCR reads. The sample has about 24,000 distinct CDR3 sequences, roughly 40% seen once. This receptor was obtained from a male donor with esophageal squamous cell carcinoma. The sequenced sample consisted of esophageal tumor tissue. The chain is built from TRBV6-6 and TRBJ2-5; D possibly uses TRBD1 or TRBD2 (5 bases each). CDR3 DNA: TGTGCCAGCGGAATCTCGGGACACCAAGAGACCCAGTACTTC. Translating it yields CASGISGHQETQYF.